This T cell receptor (beta chain) was documented in a study of regulatory T cells in long-lasting Graves disease. Arm-PCR of CDR3 regions and iRepertoire HTBI primers were the basis on which TCR beta libraries were built. TCRdb itself ran the multiplex PCR reads through MiXCR, one entry per CDR3 protein. The repertoire holds approximately 400,000 distinct CDR3 sequences, with around 14% as singletons. Specified time point: newly diagnosed GD, antithyroid drugs for less than 3 months. PBMC RNA served as the TCR library source. This clonotype was detected ten times or more. Its antigen remains unknown. General study points: Persistent disease was characterized by preferential usage of TRBV28, TRBJ1-2 and TRBJ2-5. Those with persistent disease had in common more public clonotypes (about 2,500) than new patients (roughly 930).

The CDR3 totals 17 residues. Germline V CDR1 and CDR2: GTSNPN, SVGIG (reference sequence). Trimming pared 0 bases from V and 0 bases from J, leaving 15 bases between. The sample was also linked to a second study, of T cells in Graves' hyperthyroidism and ophthalmopathy. That investigation notes: Uncontrolled infection, other autoimmune disease, pregnancy or lactation led to exclusion.

The V gene is TRBV30, the J gene TRBJ1-3; D is unclear. The TCR comes from a woman in her twenties or thirties with Graves disease. Specimen: peripheral blood mononuclear cells (PBMCs), collected at new diagnosis, from a patient treated with antithyroid drugs. The CDR3: CAWSVRQTLSSGNTIYF. In nucleotides, the CDR3 is TGTGCCTGGAGTGTACGCCAGACGCTATCCTCTGGAAACACCATATATTTT.